This TCR beta chain appears in the sequencing data of a study of blood T cell repertoires in COVID-19. Study as a whole: PBMCs, B-cell-depleted T cells, or T cells provided the cDNA or gDNA that made up the material.

Germline trimming cut 4 bases from V and 4 bases from J; bases unmatched to any gene: 5. This CDR3 spans 14 amino acids. Germline CDR1 SGHAT, CDR2 FQNNGV. Original processing notes: Estimation of nucleated cell counts relied on the amplification of reference gene primers. Assay used: immunoSEQ multiplex PCR; TCRdb lists only in-frame clones, some missing. The V and J calls and clone size were taken over from that table, and D and trimming were inferred from the DNA. The data contain approximately 300,000 clones, roughly 90% of them seen just once; the ten biggest clones take up around 6.6%. Sequences were obtained from peripheral blood. The source of this sequence is a man between 18 and 29 years old who had recovered from COVID-19. V is TRBV11-2 and J is TRBJ1-1; 8 bases line up with TRBD1. CDR3 region: CASSYGQGGTEAFF. CDR3 nucleotide sequence: TGTGCCAGCAGCTATGGACAGGGAGGCACTGAAGCTTTCTTT.